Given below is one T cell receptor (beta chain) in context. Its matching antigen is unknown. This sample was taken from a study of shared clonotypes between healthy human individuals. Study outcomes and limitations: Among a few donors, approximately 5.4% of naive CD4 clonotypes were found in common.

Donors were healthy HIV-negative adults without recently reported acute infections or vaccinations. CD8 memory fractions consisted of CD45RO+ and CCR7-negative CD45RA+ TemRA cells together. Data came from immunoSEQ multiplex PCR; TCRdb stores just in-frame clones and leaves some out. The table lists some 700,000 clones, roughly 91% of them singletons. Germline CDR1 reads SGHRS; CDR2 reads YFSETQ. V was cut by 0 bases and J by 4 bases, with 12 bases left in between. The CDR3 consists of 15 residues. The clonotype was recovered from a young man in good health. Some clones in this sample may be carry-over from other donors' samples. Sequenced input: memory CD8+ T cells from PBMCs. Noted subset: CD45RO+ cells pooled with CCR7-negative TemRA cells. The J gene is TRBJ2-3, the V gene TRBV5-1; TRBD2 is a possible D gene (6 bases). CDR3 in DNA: TGCGCCAGCAGCTTGGTCGGGGGTAGCCCAGATACGCAGTATTTT. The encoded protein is CASSLVGGSPDTQYF.